The clone carrying this TCR beta chain was seen many times. Its antigen is unknown. The V gene's germline CDR1 is MNHNS and CDR2 SASEGT. The V and J ends lost 5 bases and 7 bases, in that order; junction bases with no gene match: 16. The length of the CDR3 is 19 residues. Drawn at first hyperthyroidism diagnosis, the blood sample preceded any ophthalmopathy symptoms. Cells are PBMCs isolated from roughly 9.2 ml of fresh blood. Amplified regions were TCR beta CDR3 sequences from RNA transcripts. The HTBI primer set served for first-round RT-PCR of the TCR CDR3. TCRdb re-analysed the multiplex PCR reads in MiXCR, keeping a single row per CDR3 protein. The repertoire includes some 250,000 distinct CDR3 sequences, less than 15% of them detected once, and roughly 15% sits in the top ten. These data are taken from a study of T cells in Graves' hyperthyroidism and ophthalmopathy. General study results and limits: The blood repertoire included most of the expanded thyroid clonotypes above 0.001. From stable hyperthyroidism, ophthalmopathy was set apart by a 13 V-J model.

This TCR was sampled from a woman aged 40-49 years with Graves' hyperthyroidism that later progressed to Graves' ophthalmopathy. Sequencing input: blood. This chain links TRBV6-1 with TRBJ2-2, with 13 bases fitting TRBD2. The CDR3 DNA is TGTGCCAGCAGTACGACTCAACCACGGACTAGCGGGAGATTCGGGGAGCTGTTTTTT. As protein: CASSTTQPRTSGRFGELFF.